The source of this T cell receptor (beta chain) is a study of blood T cell repertoires in COVID-19. Study in general: From T cells, B-cell-depleted T cells, or PBMCs came the material, which was cDNA or gDNA.

Germline CDR1 is SGDLS and CDR2 is YYNGEE. V shed 4 bases and J shed 0 bases, with 20 bases lying between them. CDR3 length: 18 amino acids. Enrolled through a virtual design, the participants were between about 18 and 100 years of age and came from about two dozen US areas. Clinical histories supplied by participants themselves formed the basis of cohort assignment. In the original workflow: By means of reference gene primer amplification, nucleated cell counts were estimated. TCRdb keeps only in-frame clones here, not all; method: immunoSEQ multiplex PCR. That table furnishes V, J and clone size, whereas the DNA furnished D and trimming. The repertoire holds 180,000 or so clones, with about 88% as singletons.

The sample was PBMCs or T cells enriched from blood (not recorded which). The gene calls are TRBV9 and TRBJ2-1, with unresolved D. The clonotype comes from a woman in her forties with acute COVID-19. The CDR3 is CASSFSSQPSSSYNEQFF. CDR3 DNA: TGTGCCAGCAGCTTCTCCTCACAGCCTTCGAGCTCCTACAATGAGCAGTTCTTC.